This T cell receptor (beta chain) was captured in a study of CD8 T cells in ankylosing spondylitis. CDR3 length: 12 amino acids. Trimming removed 7 bases from V and 6 bases from J, with 12 bases in between. CDR1 SQVTM and CDR2 ANQGSEA come from the germline V gene. The sample holds a few counts of this clonotype. Its antigen is unknown. From the 5' RACE reads, TCRdb called clonotypes with MiXCR, one entry per CDR3 protein. The sample shows roughly 470,000 distinct CDR3 sequences, around 26% of them seen only once. Broader study findings: There was a TCR beta motif, made of several highly homologous variants, that appeared characteristic of ankylosing spondylitis blood.

This sequence was found in a male donor with ankylosing spondylitis. Sequenced sample: blood, either unsorted or a sorted T cell fraction (not recorded which). The chain links TRBV29-1 to TRBJ2-2, with D possibly being TRBD2 (5 bases). The CDR3 protein is CSAVEGAGELFF. CDR3 in DNA: TGCAGCGCCGTTGAGGGCGCCGGGGAGCTGTTTTTT.